This entry features one T cell receptor beta chain sequence. The entry originates in a study of blood T cell repertoires in COVID-19. The wider study: COVID-19 samples collected from the United States, Italy and Spain covered acute and convalescent phases.

This CDR3 region has 13 residues. Germline V gene data show CDR1 as SNHLY and CDR2 as FYNNEI. J gave up 7 bases and V 5 bases, and 4 bases lay outside the gene matches. Per the original data handling: The assay estimated nucleated cells by amplifying reference gene primers. Sequenced by immunoSEQ multiplex PCR; TCRdb stores in-frame clones only, minus some. That table gives V, J and clone size, and the DNA gave D and trimming. The sample carries under 200,000 clones, about 91% recorded once. The chain combines TRBV2 with TRBJ2-4; 8 nucleotides line up with TRBD1. The clonotype was recovered from a woman between 55 and 75 years old who had recovered from COVID-19. The sequencing input was peripheral blood. CDR3 DNA: TGTGCCAGCAGTCAGGGGGCCGGTAACATTCAGTACTTC. Translation gives CASSQGAGNIQYF. Filled out from reference TRBV2 and TRBJ2-4, the complete variable domain reads EPEVTQTPSHQVTQMGQEVILRCVPISNHLYFYWYRQILGQKVEFLVSFYNNEISEKSEIFDDQFSVERPDGSNFTLKIRSTKLEDSAMYFCASSQGAGNIQYFGAGTRLSVL.